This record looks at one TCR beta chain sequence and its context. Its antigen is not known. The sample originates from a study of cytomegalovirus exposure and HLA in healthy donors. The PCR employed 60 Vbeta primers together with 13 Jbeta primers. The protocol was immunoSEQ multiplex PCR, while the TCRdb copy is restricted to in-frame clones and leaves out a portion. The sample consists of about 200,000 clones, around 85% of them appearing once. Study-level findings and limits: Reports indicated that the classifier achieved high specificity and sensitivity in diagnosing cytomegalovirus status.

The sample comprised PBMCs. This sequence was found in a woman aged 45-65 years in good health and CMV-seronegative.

The CDR3 DNA reads as TGTGCCAGCAGCTTCATGGGAGGCCTCTCCTACAATGAGCAGTTCTTC. The encoded protein is CASSFMGGLSYNEQFF. V and J are TRBV13 and TRBJ2-1; weak D call: TRBD2 (6 bases). Trimming removed 3 bases at V and 0 bases at J, with 12 bases between. CDR1 is PRHDT, CDR2 FYEKMQ, per germline (reference sequence). This CDR3 contains 16 residues.